The following is a T cell receptor beta chain sequence with its context. As yet, its antigen is unknown. This specimen comes from a study of shared clonotypes between healthy human individuals. The material for each subset, its genomic DNA, was split evenly across several immunoSEQ plates. As originally analysed: Without quality scores, immunoSEQ junctional reads could not be filtered like full-length reads. Generated by immunoSEQ multiplex PCR, the TCRdb table keeps only in-frame clones and is missing some. For V, J and clone size, that table is used; D and trimming come from the DNA. The sample includes over a million clones, around 97% of them seen just once. V lost 3 bases and J lost 9; bases outside the gene matches: 12. Germline V CDR1 and CDR2: LGHNA, YSLEER. This CDR3 spans 16 amino acids. Findings and limits, study-wide: Despite large depth, rarefaction showed incomplete sorted-subset sequencing. Shared across a few donors were around 5% of the naive CD4 clonotypes.

This chain connects TRBV4-3 to TRBJ2-1, with 9 bases identical to TRBD1. The clonotype comes from a young man in good health. Sample: naive CD4+ T cells sorted from blood. Subset given: CD45RA+ positively selected. The DNA of the CDR3 is TGCGCCAGCAGCCAGGGGGACCGGACAGGGGAAGGTGAGCAGTTCTTC. Protein product: CASSQGDRTGEGEQFF.